This T cell receptor (beta chain) was documented in a study of blood T cell repertoires in COVID-19. As for the study in general: From T cells, B-cell-depleted T cells, or PBMCs came the material, which was cDNA or gDNA.

The V gene end was trimmed by 6 bases and the J gene end by 0 bases; junction bases not matched to a gene: 9. This CDR3 contains 17 residues. Per germline, CDR1 MNHEY and CDR2 SMNVEV (reference sequence). The age range of participants was about 18 to 100 years, with residence in roughly 25 US areas. As originally analysed: The authors estimated nucleated cell counts from reference gene primer amplification. Sequenced by immunoSEQ multiplex PCR; TCRdb stores in-frame clones only, minus some. The V and J calls and clone size come from that table; D and trimming were worked out from the DNA. This table holds more than 300,000 clones, more than 90% found once.

The clonotype originates from a woman aged 25 to 39 who had been exposed to COVID-19. V and J are TRBV27 and TRBJ1-5, with 9 nucleotides matching TRBD1. The sample taken for sequencing was PBMCs or T cells enriched from blood (not recorded which). CDR3 region: CASRPGTGPYSNQPQHF. In DNA form, the CDR3 reads TGTGCCAGCAGGCCCGGGACAGGGCCCTATAGCAATCAGCCCCAGCATTTT.